Below, 26 T cell receptor beta chains from the same sample are listed, as sequenced in a study of graft-versus-host responses after intestinal transplantation. No cognate antigen is known for these TCRs. TCRdb's copy holds only in-frame clones and misses some; the assay was immunoSEQ multiplex PCR. The table shows 130,000 or so clones, with about 93% occurring only once. The input for sequencing was unstimulated CD4+ T cells sorted from spleen or lymph node cells, taken before intestinal transplant. These receptor sequences come from a human donor who received an intestinal transplant.

This chain connects TRBV15 to TRBJ1-1; D possibly corresponds to TRBD1 (5 bases). The CDR3 runs to 13 residues. The ends were cut back, 0 bases at V and 8 bases at J, with 10 bases in the middle. CDR1 and CDR2 (germline): LNHNV, YYDKDF (reference sequence). The CDR3 region has the DNA TGTGCCACCAGCAGAGATGGGGCCGTCGAAGCTTTCTTT. This translates into CATSRDGAVEAFF.

CDR3 bases: TGTGCCACGACATCGGATGTGGGGGCTCAAGGTGAAAAACTGTTTTTT. It yields the protein CATTSDVGAQGEKLFF. The chain recombines TRBV18 with TRBJ1-4; D perhaps matches TRBD1 (6 bases). In germline, CDR1 is KGHSH, CDR2 LQKENI. The CDR3 spans 16 residues. The V gene lost 10 bases and the J gene lost 7 bases, with 25 bases spanning the gap.

The chain uses TRBV27 and TRBJ2-5; 13 positions match TRBD2. This CDR3 has 16 amino acids. Per germline, CDR1 MNHEY and CDR2 SMNVEV (reference sequence). The ends lost 2 bases at V and 3 bases at J; junction bases unmatched: 3. CDR3 sequence reads: CASSLRLAGGKETQYF. In nucleotides, the CDR3 is TGTGCCAGCAGTTTAAGACTAGCGGGAGGTAAAGAGACCCAGTACTTC.

V is TRBV18 and J is TRBJ2-7, with D perhaps matching TRBD1 (5 bases). Germline lookup yields CDR1 KGHSH and CDR2 LQKENI. This CDR3 region has 14 residues. V was clipped by 3 bases and J by 7 bases, with 16 bases between them. CDR3 sequence: CASSPKTELWEQYF. For the CDR3, the DNA is TGTGCCAGCTCACCTAAGACAGAGCTCTGGGAGCAGTACTTC.

V and J are TRBV6-4 and TRBJ2-3; 7 nucleotides align to TRBD1. CDR1 is MRHNA, CDR2 SNTAGT, per germline. This CDR3 spans 13 amino acids. V trimming: 5 bases; J trimming: 3 bases; junction bases outside the gene matches: 2. CDR3 in amino acids: CASSRQGTDTQYF. DNA of the CDR3: TGTGCCAGCAGTCGACAGGGAACAGATACGCAGTATTTT.

This clone is a singleton in its sample. The chain combines TRBV6-6 with TRBJ2-1, with TRBD2 matching over 10 bases. The CDR3 contains 16 residues. V shed 5 bases and J 0 bases; nucleotides not matched to a gene: 4. Germline V gene sequence: CDR1 MNHNY, CDR2 SVGAGI (reference sequence). CDR3 residues: CASSGTSANSYNEQFF. The CDR3 DNA sequence: TGTGCCAGCAGTGGGACTAGCGCTAACTCCTACAATGAGCAGTTCTTC.

The genes are TRBV7-9 and TRBJ2-1; TRBD1 agrees at 7 bases. This CDR3 spans 15 amino acids. V lost 1 base and J lost 4; bases outside the gene matches: 4. The V gene's germline CDR1 is SEHNR and CDR2 FQNEAQ (reference sequence). The CDR3 DNA reads as TGTGCCAGCAGCTTAGGGCAGGGGGATTACAATGAGCAGTTCTTC. It translates to CASSLGQGDYNEQFF.

The V call is TRBV28, the J call TRBJ2-5; D possibly uses TRBD1 or TRBD2 (5 bases each). The CDR3 contains 11 residues. Germline V gene data show CDR1 as MDHEN and CDR2 as SYDVKM. CDR3 residues: CGSVGDETQYF. The CDR3, as DNA: TGTGGCTCGGTCGGGGACGAGACCCAGTACTTC.

V and J are TRBV27 and TRBJ2-7, with D perhaps TRBD2 (6 bases). V was cut by 5 bases and J by 5 bases, with 22 bases left in between. The CDR3 sequence is 16 residues long. CDR1 MNHEY and CDR2 SMNVEV come from the germline V gene (reference sequence). CDR3 sequence (DNA): TGTGCCAGCAGTGGGCAGTCGGGGGTTGGGTGGAACGAGCAGTACTTC. It yields the protein CASSGQSGVGWNEQYF.

V and J are TRBV19 and TRBJ1-3, with 7 bases matching TRBD1. V was clipped by 4 bases and J by 0 bases; unmatched bases: 6. Germline V CDR1 and CDR2: LNHDA, SQIVND (reference sequence). This CDR3 has 16 residues. CDR3 loop: CASSKQGSSSGNTIYF. CDR3 sequence (DNA): TGTGCCAGTAGTAAACAGGGGTCCAGCTCTGGAAACACCATATATTTT.

This clone was recorded only once. This chain joins TRBV5-1 and TRBJ1-2; no reliable D call. Trimming shortened V by 0 bases and J by 0 bases, and 3 bases separated the two germline ends. Germline CDR1 SGHRS, CDR2 YFSETQ. The CDR3 is 13 residues long. The CDR3 bases are TGCGCCAGCAGCTTGGGCTCTAACTATGGCTACACCTTC. Translation: CASSLGSNYGYTF.

The chain uses TRBV7-8 and TRBJ2-7; D is unresolved. Germline lookup yields CDR1 SGHVS and CDR2 FQNEAQ. V was cut by 0 bases and J by 2 bases, with 8 bases left in between. This CDR3 contains 14 residues. In DNA form, the CDR3 reads TGTGCCAGCAGCTTAGCAGCCATAACCTACGAGCAGTACTTC. It encodes CASSLAAITYEQYF.

The CDR3 loop reads CASNGFPSSGNTIYF. CDR3 bases: TGTGCCAGCAATGGGTTCCCGAGCTCTGGAAACACCATATATTTT. V usage is TRBV28 and J usage is TRBJ1-3; D unclear. V was clipped by 7 bases and J by 0 bases, with 13 bases between them. From germline, CDR1 is MDHEN and CDR2 SYDVKM. This CDR3 region has 15 residues.

This chain links TRBV9 with TRBJ2-7; D gene uncertain. The CDR3 has 13 amino acids. From germline, CDR1 is SGDLS and CDR2 YYNGEE. V was clipped by 1 base and J by 0 bases, with 5 bases between them. The DNA for the CDR3 is TGTGCCAGCAGCGTACAGCCCTCCTACGAGCAGTACTTC. Translated, it gives CASSVQPSYEQYF.

V gene TRBV19 combines with J gene TRBJ1-5, with D hard to call. V lost 3 bases, J lost 3 bases, and 12 bases lay in between. Germline CDR1 is LNHDA and CDR2 is SQIVND (reference sequence). This CDR3 has 15 residues. The CDR3 DNA is TGTGCCAGTAGTATTTTATGGCTGAACAATCAGCCCCAGCATTTT. Amino acid sequence: CASSILWLNNQPQHF.

In this sample, this clone turned up once. The V and J genes are TRBV21-1 and TRBJ2-3; the DNA was not compared with TRBD1, the D call given in the table. TRBV21-1 is termed a pseudogene. CDR3 size: 15 residues. This CDR3 is CASRIDRSSTDTQYF. For the CDR3, the DNA is TGTGCCAGCAGAATCGACAGGTCTAGCACAGATACGCAGTATTTT.

This chain uses TRBV5-3 with TRBJ1-5, with D hard to call. TRBV5-3 is placed among ORFs of uncertain function. V was cut by 2 bases and J by 0 bases, with 9 bases left in between. The CDR3 contains 15 residues. Written as DNA, the CDR3 is TGTGCCAGAAGCTTTTTGATTAATAGCAATCAGCCCCAGCATTTT. Its translation: CARSFLINSNQPQHF.

The rearrangement uses TRBV28 and TRBJ2-5, with TRBD2 identical over 8 bases. The CDR3 is made up of 13 amino acids. Losses at the gene ends were 5 bases for V and 5 bases for J; bases not matched to a gene: 4. Germline V gene sequence: CDR1 MDHEN, CDR2 SYDVKM. CDR3 sequence (DNA): TGTGCCAGCAGTCGTGGACTAGCTGAGACCCAGTACTTC. This gives the protein CASSRGLAETQYF.

The rearrangement uses TRBV28 and TRBJ1-5, with D unresolved. The CDR3 is 15 amino acids. Looked up from germline, CDR1 is MDHEN and CDR2 is SYDVKM. The V gene lost 3 bases and the J gene lost 7 bases, with 16 bases spanning the gap. The CDR3 is CASSFGLGREQPQHF. Written as DNA, the CDR3 is TGTGCCAGCAGTTTTGGGTTAGGTCGAGAACAGCCCCAGCATTTT.

The V call is TRBV4-3, the J call TRBJ2-1; 8 bases agree with TRBD2. Germline loops: CDR1 LGHNA, CDR2 YSLEER. J lost 5 bases, V lost 4 bases, and 16 bases had no gene match. This CDR3 is 18 amino acids long. CDR3 amino acids: CASSRVSNGRASNNEQFF. CDR3 DNA: TGCGCCAGCAGCCGGGTATCTAACGGGAGGGCCTCAAACAATGAGCAGTTCTTC.

V and J are TRBV7-3 and TRBJ2-6; a weak D match, TRBD1 (5 bases). This CDR3 comprises 18 residues. With 2 bases removed from V and 0 bases from J, the gap between germline ends came to 14 bases. In germline, CDR1 is SGHTA, CDR2 FQGTGA. The DNA of the CDR3 is TGTGCCAGCAGCTTACGTCCAGGGTGGGACTCTGGGGCCAACGTCCTGACTTTC. Its translation: CASSLRPGWDSGANVLTF.

This sequence joins TRBV30 and TRBJ1-5, with D hard to call. Germline V CDR1 and CDR2: GTSNPN, SVGIG (reference sequence). Trimming took 2 bases from V and 0 from J, leaving 14 bases between them. The CDR3 is 16 residues long. The CDR3 sequence is CAWSPRPGDSNQPQHF. In DNA, the CDR3 is TGTGCCTGGAGTCCCAGACCCGGGGATAGCAATCAGCCCCAGCATTTT.

The rearrangement uses TRBV11-3 and TRBJ2-5; 7 bases align to TRBD2. V shed 5 bases, J shed 7 bases, and the junction held 7 bases outside the gene matches. In germline, CDR1 is SGHNT, CDR2 YENEEA. The CDR3 covers 13 residues. This CDR3 reads CASSPLPGGTQYF. Here the CDR3 DNA reads TGTGCCAGCAGCCCTCTCCCGGGAGGGACCCAGTACTTC.

V is TRBV10-3 and J is TRBJ2-5, with a possible D match to TRBD1 (6 bases). The CDR3 sequence is 14 residues long. In germline, CDR1 is ENHRY, CDR2 SYGVKD. V was cut by 2 bases and J by 5 bases, with 12 bases left in between. CDR3 in amino acids: CAISEPRGLETQYF. The DNA for the CDR3 is TGTGCCATCAGTGAGCCAAGGGGGTTGGAGACCCAGTACTTC.

A note on this clone: The junction departs from germline at one end; a sequencing error may be responsible. The J gene is TRBJ2-1, the V gene TRBV25-1, with 8 bases matching TRBD2. The CDR3 runs 16 residues. Germline V gene lookup returns CDR1 MGHDK and CDR2 SYGVNS. The CDR3, as DNA: TGTGCCAGCAGCTTGACCGGGACTAGAGTGGCTCGAGAGCGGTTCTTC. This encodes CASSLTGTRVARERFF.

The chain employs TRBV10-1 and TRBJ2-1, with 11 bases lining up with TRBD1. This CDR3 comprises 17 residues. Unmatched junction bases numbered 5, after V lost 0 bases and J lost 4 bases. Germline V gene data show CDR1 as WNHNN and CDR2 as SYGVQD (reference sequence). This CDR3 is CASSESSGQGGYNEQFF. The CDR3 DNA follows: TGCGCCAGCAGTGAGTCGTCGGGACAGGGGGGGTACAATGAGCAGTTCTTC.